The entry below gives a single TCR beta chain sequence along with its context. Its antigen is undetermined. Researchers ran the PCR with 60 Vbeta and 13 Jbeta primers. Only in-frame clones appear in the TCRdb table, and some are missing; sequencing was by immunoSEQ multiplex PCR. The data show more than 150,000 clones, 75% to 85% seen once. The data were obtained in a study of cytomegalovirus exposure and HLA in healthy donors. Study-level findings and limits: In a later analysis, specific HLA alleles were associated with 16,000 or so TCR beta sequences at a 0.05 false discovery rate.

This CDR3 contains 15 residues. CDR1 is MDHEN, CDR2 SYDVKM, per germline. The V gene end was trimmed by 2 bases and the J gene end by 6 bases; junction bases not matched to a gene: 7. Sample: PBMCs. The chain is built from TRBV28 and TRBJ1-5; 7 bases agree with TRBD1. This sequence was found in a man aged 18 to 35 in good health and CMV-seronegative. The CDR3 region has the DNA TGTGCCAGCAGTTTAGGACAGGTGGTTGGTCAGCCCCAGCATTTT. Translating it yields CASSLGQVVGQPQHF. The full variable domain, rest sourced from reference TRBV28 and TRBJ1-5, is DVKVTQSSRYLVKRTGEKVFLECVQDMDHENMFWYRQDPGLGLRLIYFSYDVKMKEKGDIPEGYSVSREKKERFSLILESASTNQTSMYLCASSLGQVVGQPQHFGDGTRLSIL.